The next 9 T cell receptor beta chains were all read from a single sample in a study of cytomegalovirus exposure and HLA in healthy donors. PCR used 60 Vbeta primers and 13 Jbeta primers. TCRdb keeps only in-frame clones here, not all; method: immunoSEQ multiplex PCR. The table shows around 150,000 clones, with about three quarters occurring only once. Sequencing was carried out using PBMCs. Every receptor here comes from a man aged 18 to 30 in good health and CMV-seronegative.

The V gene is TRBV27, the J gene TRBJ2-7, with 8 bases that match TRBD1. The CDR3 spans 15 residues. Trimming removed 3 bases from V and 4 bases from J; junction bases left unmatched: 8. CDR1 is MNHEY, CDR2 SMNVEV, per germline (reference sequence). CDR3 amino acids: CASSFFPGGVYEQYF. CDR3 bases: TGTGCCAGCAGTTTTTTCCCAGGGGGCGTTTACGAGCAGTACTTC.

V is TRBV14 and J is TRBJ2-3; D may be TRBD1 (5 bases). The CDR3 sequence is 16 residues long. CDR1 and CDR2 (germline): SGHDN, FVKESK. V dropped 1 base and J dropped 3 bases, with 14 bases sitting between them. The CDR3 region has the DNA TGTGCCAGCAGCCAAGTTAAGGGGTTTGAGACAGATACGCAGTATTTT. This sequence encodes CASSQVKGFETDTQYF.

The J gene is TRBJ1-5, the V gene TRBV14; D may be TRBD1 (6 bases). There are 18 residues in the CDR3. Trimming cost V 4 bases and J 2 bases, with 21 bases left between them. The germline gives CDR1 SGHDN, CDR2 FVKESK. The CDR3 spells CASSLRERQEWGNQPQHF. The CDR3 DNA reads TGTGCCAGCAGCCTCAGAGAAAGACAGGAATGGGGCAATCAGCCCCAGCATTTT.

J is TRBJ2-4 and V is TRBV6-1; 8 bases line up with TRBD1. Germline loops: CDR1 MNHNS, CDR2 SASEGT. The junction had 1 base not matched to a gene; V was cut back by 0 bases and J by 3 bases. The CDR3 runs to 15 residues. CDR3 residues: CASSEADRGKNIQYF. CDR3 coding DNA: TGTGCCAGCAGTGAAGCAGACAGGGGCAAAAACATTCAGTACTTC.

The chain is built from TRBV18 and TRBJ2-3; 8 positions agree with TRBD2. The CDR3 has 16 residues. Germline loops: CDR1 KGHSH, CDR2 LQKENI. J lost 8 bases, V lost 2 bases, and 12 bases had no gene match. CDR3 coding DNA: TGTGCCAGCTCACCAGACCGACTAGCGTCTCAGAGTACGCAGTATTTT. This translates into CASSPDRLASQSTQYF.

This rearrangement joins TRBV13 to TRBJ1-2; TRBD1 matches at 8 bases. The germline gives CDR1 PRHDT, CDR2 FYEKMQ (reference sequence). The CDR3 is 16 residues long. V trimming: 5 bases; J trimming: 5 bases; junction bases outside the gene matches: 13. In nucleotides, the CDR3 is TGTGCCAGCAGCCCACCTCGGGACAGGCCCTATTATGGCTACACCTTC. Protein product: CASSPPRDRPYYGYTF. Using reference TRBV13 and TRBJ1-2 for the parts outside the CDR3, the full variable domain is AAGVIQSPRHLIKEKRETATLKCYPIPRHDTVYWYQQGPGQDPQFLISFYEKMQSDKGSIPDRFSAQQFSDYHSELNMSSLELGDSALYFCASSPPRDRPYYGYTFGSGTRLTVV.

About this clone itself: Mismatch with germline at one junction end may stem from a read error. In DNA form, the CDR3 reads TGTGCCAGCAGTGTTGGACAGGGGACAGATGCGCAGTATTTT. This encodes CASSVGQGTDAQYF. The chain has TRBV6-1 and TRBJ2-3, with 9 bases identical to TRBD1. Looked up from germline, CDR1 is MNHNS and CDR2 is SASEGT. CDR3 length: 14 residues.

The chain has TRBV27 and TRBJ1-5; D gene ambiguous. V lost 1 base and J 2 bases, leaving 9 bases between the germline ends. The CDR3 consists of 15 residues. The germline CDR1 and CDR2 sequences are MNHEY and SMNVEV (reference sequence). CDR3 amino acids: CASSLYTAGNQPQHF. CDR3 nucleotide sequence: TGTGCCAGCAGTTTATACACAGCCGGCAATCAGCCCCAGCATTTT.

The chain couples TRBV7-5 to TRBJ2-7; the table's TRBD1 call for D was not verified on the DNA. TRBV7-5 represents a pseudogene. The length of the CDR3 is 14 residues. CDR3 sequence (DNA): TGTGTCAGAAGCAAGTCGGGACAGACGTACGAGCAGTACTTC. The encoded protein is CVRSKSGQTYEQYF.